Reported below is one T cell receptor (beta chain). This entry comes from a study of T cell changes during pregnancy in multiple sclerosis. The CDR3 contains 10 residues. Germline V CDR1 and CDR2: WNHNN, SYGVQD (reference sequence). Trimming cost V 7 bases and J 7 bases, with 4 bases left between them. Measured with immunoSEQ multiplex PCR; TCRdb has only the in-frame clones, and not every one. The sample includes around 100,000 clones, roughly 92% seen only once; the top ten take approximately 3.5%. The chain recombines TRBV10-1 with TRBJ1-4; the D is unclear. The clonotype comes from a female donor with multiple sclerosis, enrolled in a pregnancy study. Source: peripheral blood, taken after pregnancy. The CDR3 reads CASTFEKLFF. The CDR3 DNA reads as TGCGCCAGCACTTTTGAAAAACTGTTTTTT.